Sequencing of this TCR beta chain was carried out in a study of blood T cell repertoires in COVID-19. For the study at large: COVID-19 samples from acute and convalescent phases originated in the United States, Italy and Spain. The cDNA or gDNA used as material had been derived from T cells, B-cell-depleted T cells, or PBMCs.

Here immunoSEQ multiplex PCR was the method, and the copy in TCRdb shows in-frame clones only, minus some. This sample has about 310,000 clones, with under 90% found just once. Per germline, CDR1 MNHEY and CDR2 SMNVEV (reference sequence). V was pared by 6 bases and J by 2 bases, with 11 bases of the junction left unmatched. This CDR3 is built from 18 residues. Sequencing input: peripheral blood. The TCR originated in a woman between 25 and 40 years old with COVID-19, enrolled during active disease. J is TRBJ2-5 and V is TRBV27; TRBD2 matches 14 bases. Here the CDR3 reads CASSKRTSGRPPQETQYF. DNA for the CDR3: TGTGCCAGCAGCAAAAGGACTAGCGGGAGGCCTCCACAAGAGACCCAGTACTTC.